The rows below give T cell receptor beta chains drawn from one sample of a study of OX40 agonist ivuxolimab in advanced cancers. The protocol was immunoSEQ multiplex PCR, while the TCRdb copy is restricted to in-frame clones and leaves out a portion. The table records tens of thousands of clones, more than 70% of them present only once. This sample comprised CD4+ or CD8+ T cells sorted from blood, obtained in a trial of the OX40 agonist ivuxolimab. These receptors were taken from an adult with an advanced solid tumor such as melanoma, head and neck, liver or kidney cancer. The CDR3 runs from the conserved cysteine through the conserved F or W. D genes are given only for firm matches. Part of the rows lack a size; the others show once, few, many or a class for expanded clones.

j_call: TRBJ2-3; v_call: TRBV11-3; clone_size: -; d_call: TRBD2; cdr3_aa: CASSSGGIDTQYF; cdr3_nt: TGTGCCAGTTCTAGCGGGGGGATAGATACGCAGTATTTT
j_call: TRBJ1-2; v_call: TRBV21-1; clone_size: few; d_call: -; cdr3_aa: CASSKEKGAGYGYTF; cdr3_nt: TGTGCCAGCAGCAAAGAGAAGGGGGCGGGCTATGGCTACACCTTC
j_call: TRBJ2-3; v_call: TRBV6-6; clone_size: -; d_call: -; cdr3_aa: CASSPLGRDTQYF; cdr3_nt: TGTGCCAGCAGTCCGCTCGGCAGGGATACGCAGTATTTT
j_call: TRBJ1-1; v_call: TRBV30; clone_size: -; d_call: -; cdr3_aa: CASSLPGSLEAFF; cdr3_nt: TGTGCCTCCTCCCTCCCCGGGAGTCTTGAAGCTTTCTTT
j_call: TRBJ2-1; v_call: TRBV11-3; clone_size: -; d_call: -; cdr3_aa: CASSLGPGGNEQFF; cdr3_nt: TGTGCCAGCAGCTTAGGACCCGGGGGTAATGAGCAGTTCTTC
j_call: TRBJ1-5; v_call: TRBV30; clone_size: -; d_call: -; cdr3_aa: CAWTPQIAGQPQHF; cdr3_nt: TGTGCCTGGACCCCCCAGATCGCAGGGCAGCCCCAGCATTTT
j_call: TRBJ1-1; v_call: TRBV5-1; clone_size: -; d_call: -; cdr3_aa: CASSLNGGLDTEAFF; cdr3_nt: TGCGCCAGCAGCTTGAATGGGGGTCTGGACACTGAAGCTTTCTTT
j_call: TRBJ2-1; v_call: TRBV2; clone_size: few; d_call: -; cdr3_aa: CASRREQYNEQFF; cdr3_nt: TGTGCCAGCCGGAGGGAGCAATACAATGAGCAGTTCTTC
j_call: TRBJ1-4; v_call: TRBV2; clone_size: -; d_call: -; cdr3_aa: CASSGGTTTNEKLFF; cdr3_nt: TGTGCCAGCAGTGGCGGGACAACAACTAATGAAAAACTGTTTTTT
j_call: TRBJ2-5; v_call: TRBV6-5; clone_size: -; d_call: -; cdr3_aa: CASSYSMAGAAETQYF; cdr3_nt: TGTGCCAGCAGTTACTCGATGGCAGGGGCGGCGGAGACCCAGTACTTC
j_call: TRBJ1-6; v_call: TRBV27; clone_size: -; d_call: -; cdr3_aa: CASNSRELNSPLHF; cdr3_nt: TGTGCCAGCAACTCCAGAGAATTAAATTCACCCCTCCACTTT
j_call: TRBJ2-2; v_call: TRBV11-3; clone_size: -; d_call: TRBD1; cdr3_aa: CASSGTGTGELFF; cdr3_nt: TGTGCCAGCAGCGGGACAGGGACCGGGGAGCTGTTTTTT
j_call: TRBJ2-5; v_call: TRBV7-2; clone_size: -; d_call: -; cdr3_aa: CASSPPLGGETQYF; cdr3_nt: TGTGCCAGCAGCCCCCCACTGGGCGGCGAGACCCAGTACTTC
j_call: TRBJ1-2; v_call: TRBV2; clone_size: -; d_call: -; cdr3_aa: CASSGSNYGYTF; cdr3_nt: TGTGCCAGCAGCGGCTCTAACTATGGCTACACCTTC
j_call: TRBJ1-1; v_call: TRBV7-9; clone_size: -; d_call: TRBD1; cdr3_aa: CASSQGQEDEAFF; cdr3_nt: TGTGCCAGCAGCCAGGGACAGGAGGATGAAGCTTTCTTT
j_call: TRBJ1-4; v_call: TRBV18; clone_size: -; d_call: -; cdr3_aa: CASSGISRDEKLFF; cdr3_nt: TGTGCCAGCTCAGGGATTAGTCGGGACGAAAAACTGTTTTTT
j_call: TRBJ1-2; v_call: TRBV5-1; clone_size: -; d_call: -; cdr3_aa: CASSLTDYGYTF; cdr3_nt: TGCGCCAGCAGCTTGACAGACTATGGCTACACCTTC
j_call: TRBJ2-1; v_call: TRBV7-9; clone_size: -; d_call: TRBD2; cdr3_aa: CASSLALNSGGNNEQFF; cdr3_nt: TGTGCCAGCAGCTTAGCGCTAAATTCCGGGGGGAACAATGAGCAGTTCTTC
j_call: TRBJ2-1; v_call: TRBV5-6; clone_size: -; d_call: -; cdr3_aa: CASSLILSSYNEQFF; cdr3_nt: TGTGCCAGCAGCTTGATACTAAGCTCCTACAATGAGCAGTTCTTC
j_call: TRBJ2-7; v_call: TRBV11-2; clone_size: -; d_call: -; cdr3_aa: CASSARQSYEQYF; cdr3_nt: TGTGCCAGCAGCGCCCGACAGTCCTACGAGCAGTACTTC
j_call: TRBJ1-2; v_call: TRBV6-5; clone_size: -; d_call: -; cdr3_aa: CASSQGQFVNYGYTF; cdr3_nt: TGTGCCAGCAGCCAGGGGCAGTTTGTCAACTATGGCTACACCTTC
j_call: TRBJ2-3; v_call: TRBV11-2; clone_size: -; d_call: TRBD2; cdr3_aa: CASSYTGGDTDTQYF; cdr3_nt: TGTGCCAGCAGCTACACGGGGGGGGACACAGATACGCAGTATTTT
j_call: TRBJ1-1; v_call: TRBV6-5; clone_size: -; d_call: -; cdr3_aa: CASSPLSPNTEAFF; cdr3_nt: TGTGCCAGCAGTCCCCTAAGCCCAAACACTGAAGCTTTCTTT
j_call: TRBJ1-2; v_call: TRBV27; clone_size: -; d_call: TRBD1; cdr3_aa: CASSPSQGPYGYTF; cdr3_nt: TGTGCCAGCAGTCCGTCACAGGGGCCCTATGGCTACACCTTC
j_call: TRBJ1-1; v_call: TRBV2; clone_size: -; d_call: TRBD1; cdr3_aa: CASSSGTVKAFF; cdr3_nt: TGTGCCAGCAGCTCTGGGACAGTAAAAGCTTTCTTT
j_call: TRBJ2-3; v_call: TRBV7-2; clone_size: -; d_call: -; cdr3_aa: CASSFMGLDTQYF; cdr3_nt: TGTGCCAGCAGCTTCATGGGCTTGGATACGCAATATTTT
j_call: TRBJ2-1; v_call: TRBV6-6; clone_size: once; d_call: TRBD1; cdr3_aa: CATLDRANEQFF; cdr3_nt: TGTGCCACCCTAGACAGGGCCAATGAGCAGTTCTTC
j_call: TRBJ1-2; v_call: TRBV6-1; clone_size: -; d_call: TRBD1; cdr3_aa: CASTEGAGGRGYTF; cdr3_nt: TGTGCCAGCACTGAGGGGGCGGGGGGCCGTGGCTACACCTTC
j_call: TRBJ2-1; v_call: TRBV5-1; clone_size: -; d_call: -; cdr3_aa: CASGLPAANEQFF; cdr3_nt: TGCGCCAGCGGACTACCGGCCGCAAATGAGCAGTTCTTC
j_call: TRBJ1-2; v_call: TRBV4-1; clone_size: -; d_call: -; cdr3_aa: CASSLGEYGYTF; cdr3_nt: TGCGCCAGCAGCCTAGGGGAATATGGCTACACCTTC
j_call: TRBJ1-5; v_call: TRBV28; clone_size: -; d_call: TRBD1; cdr3_aa: CATQQGEASNQPQHF; cdr3_nt: TGTGCCACTCAACAGGGGGAGGCTAGCAATCAGCCCCAGCATTTT
j_call: TRBJ1-2; v_call: TRBV27; clone_size: -; d_call: TRBD1; cdr3_aa: CASRMPGTGYGYTF; cdr3_nt: TGTGCCAGCAGGATGCCCGGGACAGGCTATGGCTACACCTTC
j_call: TRBJ2-5; v_call: TRBV7-6; clone_size: -; d_call: TRBD1; cdr3_aa: CASSLVGQGPQETQYF; cdr3_nt: TGTGCCAGCAGCTTAGTGGGACAGGGCCCCCAAGAGACCCAGTACTTC
j_call: TRBJ1-1; v_call: TRBV20-1; clone_size: -; d_call: -; cdr3_aa: CSAPTRTEAFF; cdr3_nt: TGCAGTGCTCCGACCAGGACTGAAGCTTTCTTT
j_call: TRBJ1-1; v_call: TRBV4-2; clone_size: once; d_call: TRBD1; cdr3_aa: CASSLWGGTGDNTEAFF; cdr3_nt: TGTGCCAGCAGCCTTTGGGGGGGGACAGGGGACAACACTGAAGCTTTCTTT
j_call: TRBJ1-5; v_call: TRBV6-5; clone_size: -; d_call: -; cdr3_aa: CASSDLDGLGPQHF; cdr3_nt: TGTGCCAGCAGCGATTTGGACGGTCTGGGGCCCCAGCATTTT
j_call: TRBJ2-7; v_call: TRBV5-6; clone_size: -; d_call: TRBD2; cdr3_aa: CASSLLSGGSREQYF; cdr3_nt: TGTGCCAGCAGCTTACTTAGCGGGGGGTCAAGGGAGCAGTACTTC
j_call: TRBJ1-1; v_call: TRBV5-1; clone_size: -; d_call: -; cdr3_aa: CASSLEGDGTEAFF; cdr3_nt: TGCGCCAGCAGCTTGGAAGGGGACGGTACTGAAGCTTTCTTT
j_call: TRBJ1-2; v_call: TRBV18; clone_size: -; d_call: -; cdr3_aa: CASSPRGPGGGYTF; cdr3_nt: TGTGCCAGCTCACCACGGGGTCCTGGAGGCGGCTACACCTTC
j_call: TRBJ1-4; v_call: TRBV5-1; clone_size: -; d_call: TRBD1; cdr3_aa: CASSQLTGNEKLFF; cdr3_nt: TGCGCCAGCAGCCAATTGACAGGGAATGAAAAACTGTTTTTT
j_call: TRBJ2-7; v_call: TRBV6-1; clone_size: -; d_call: TRBD1; cdr3_aa: CASSQQGSSYEQYF; cdr3_nt: TGTGCCAGCAGCCAACAGGGGAGCTCCTACGAGCAGTACTTC
j_call: TRBJ2-5; v_call: TRBV27; clone_size: -; d_call: -; cdr3_aa: CASRRAGKQETQYF; cdr3_nt: TGTGCCAGCAGGAGGGCAGGGAAGCAAGAGACCCAGTACTTC
j_call: TRBJ2-7; v_call: TRBV2; clone_size: -; d_call: -; cdr3_aa: CASSLGNEQYF; cdr3_nt: TGTGCCAGCAGTCTGGGTAACGAGCAGTACTTC
j_call: TRBJ2-1; v_call: TRBV5-8; clone_size: -; d_call: -; cdr3_aa: CASSFRTYNEQFF; cdr3_nt: TGTGCCAGCAGCTTTAGGACCTACAATGAGCAGTTCTTC
j_call: TRBJ1-2; v_call: TRBV28; clone_size: -; d_call: TRBD1; cdr3_aa: CASSLTGFNGYTF; cdr3_nt: TGTGCCAGCAGCCTGACAGGGTTTAATGGCTACACCTTC
j_call: TRBJ2-7; v_call: TRBV9; clone_size: -; d_call: TRBD2; cdr3_aa: CASSVDAGGPHEQYF; cdr3_nt: TGTGCCAGCAGCGTAGATGCGGGGGGGCCCCACGAGCAGTACTTC
j_call: TRBJ2-7; v_call: TRBV6-1; clone_size: -; d_call: TRBD1; cdr3_aa: CASSEGTGRIDYEQYF; cdr3_nt: TGTGCCAGCAGTGAAGGGACAGGGAGGATAGACTACGAGCAGTACTTC
j_call: TRBJ1-2; v_call: TRBV5-4; clone_size: -; d_call: -; cdr3_aa: CASSLGGKLNGYTF; cdr3_nt: TGTGCCAGCAGCTTAGGAGGGAAATTGAATGGCTACACCTTC
j_call: TRBJ1-1; v_call: TRBV20-1; clone_size: -; d_call: -; cdr3_aa: CSAPGNTEAFF; cdr3_nt: TGCAGTGCTCCCGGGAACACTGAAGCTTTCTTT
j_call: TRBJ1-1; v_call: TRBV18; clone_size: -; d_call: -; cdr3_aa: CASSPVQVNTEAFF; cdr3_nt: TGTGCCAGCTCTCCAGTACAGGTGAACACTGAAGCTTTCTTT
j_call: TRBJ1-5; v_call: TRBV18; clone_size: -; d_call: TRBD1; cdr3_aa: CASSPPLDRGDNQPQHF; cdr3_nt: TGTGCCAGCTCACCACCACTTGACAGGGGTGACAATCAGCCCCAGCATTTT
j_call: TRBJ2-3; v_call: TRBV5-1; clone_size: -; d_call: TRBD2; cdr3_aa: CASSLPTASLGAGDTQYF; cdr3_nt: TGCGCCAGCAGCTTGCCGACAGCTTCCTTGGGAGCGGGGGATACGCAGTATTTT
j_call: TRBJ2-2; v_call: TRBV21-1; clone_size: -; d_call: -; cdr3_aa: CASSKLGQQNTGELFF; cdr3_nt: TGTGCCAGCAGCAAGTTAGGACAACAAAACACCGGGGAGCTGTTTTTT
j_call: TRBJ1-6; v_call: TRBV6-5; clone_size: -; d_call: TRBD1; cdr3_aa: CASRAGTADNSPLHF; cdr3_nt: TGTGCCAGCAGAGCCGGGACAGCAGATAATTCACCCCTCCACTTT
j_call: TRBJ1-2; v_call: TRBV2; clone_size: -; d_call: TRBD1; cdr3_aa: CASTGQGAGHGYTF; cdr3_nt: TGTGCCAGCACCGGACAGGGGGCGGGTCATGGCTACACCTTC
j_call: TRBJ1-2; v_call: TRBV13; clone_size: -; d_call: TRBD1; cdr3_aa: CASSLIRQGFNYGYTF; cdr3_nt: TGTGCCAGCAGCTTAATCAGACAGGGGTTTAACTATGGCTACACCTTC
j_call: TRBJ2-1; v_call: TRBV9; clone_size: -; d_call: -; cdr3_aa: CAETGGPRNEQFF; cdr3_nt: TGTGCCGAAACCGGGGGTCCGAGGAATGAGCAGTTCTTC
j_call: TRBJ2-7; v_call: TRBV19; clone_size: few; d_call: TRBD1; cdr3_aa: CASSGTGITYEQYF; cdr3_nt: TGTGCCAGTAGTGGGACAGGGATCACCTACGAGCAGTACTTC
j_call: TRBJ1-5; v_call: TRBV28; clone_size: -; d_call: -; cdr3_aa: CASRVLNQPQHF; cdr3_nt: TGTGCCAGCAGAGTTCTGAATCAGCCCCAGCATTTT
j_call: TRBJ2-1; v_call: TRBV6-1; clone_size: -; d_call: TRBD2; cdr3_aa: CASREGGGNEQFF; cdr3_nt: TGTGCCAGCCGGGAGGGGGGAGGCAATGAGCAGTTCTTC